The present TCR beta chain was sequenced within a study of vaccination effects on CD4 cells after COVID-19. As regards this clone: Its antigen is undetermined.

This CDR3 is 15 amino acids long. Germline V gives CDR1 LGHNA, CDR2 YSLEER. Between the trimmed V and J ends, which lost 3 bases and 0 bases, there was a span of 11 bases. The data were produced by immunoSEQ multiplex PCR, yet TCRdb's version contains in-frame clones alone and is incomplete. The table has tens of thousands of clones, approximately 72% seen once. Antigen-specific CD4+ T cells expanded by the ViraFEST assay with viral peptide pools were then sequenced. Following culture for about ten days, CD4+ T cells were isolated. This person caught SARS-CoV-2 sometime from March to December 2020, and PCR testing confirmed the infection. A half-volume exchange with IL-2 medium occurred on days 3 and 7.

This sequence was found in a human donor who had a prior SARS-CoV-2 infection. The sample consisted of CD4+ T cells from PBMCs cultured with a peptide pool, taken before COVID-19 vaccination. This sequence joins TRBV4-3 and TRBJ1-2; D is unresolved. CDR3 bases: TGCGCCAGCAGCCAGGACGGTGGGGCTAACTATGGCTACACCTTC. Residues: CASSQDGGANYGYTF.